The rows below give T cell receptor beta chains drawn from one sample of a study of vaccination effects on CD4 cells after COVID-19. TCRdb's table, derived via immunoSEQ multiplex PCR, lists solely in-frame clones and lacks some. The sample holds fewer than 75,000 clones; under 80% are singletons and the top ten take under 2.5%. No antigen has been assigned to these receptors. The material sequenced was CD4+ T cells from PBMCs cultured without peptide, taken after COVID-19 vaccination. The receptors stem from a human donor who received a COVID-19 vaccine. CDR3s include the opening cysteine and the closing phenylalanine or tryptophan. Each record gives: CDR3 protein, CDR3 DNA, J gene, clone size, D gene, V gene. The D gene is left open where the match is weak. Only part of the rows carry a size: once, few, many, or a class if the clone is expanded.

CDR3: CASSLTRNTGELFF
DNA: TGTGCCAGCAGTCTCACACGGAACACCGGGGAGCTGTTTTTT
J: TRBJ2-2
size: -
D: -
V: TRBV27

CDR3: CAWSVNSGNTIYF
DNA: TGTGCCTGGAGTGTCAATTCTGGAAACACCATATATTTT
J: TRBJ1-3
size: -
D: -
V: TRBV30

CDR3: CASSLRQGSEKLFF
DNA: TGCGCCAGCAGCTTGAGACAGGGTAGTGAAAAACTGTTTTTT
J: TRBJ1-4
size: -
D: TRBD1
V: TRBV5-1

CDR3: CASKRQGTYNEQFF
DNA: TGTGCCAGCAAGAGGCAGGGGACCTACAATGAGCAGTTCTTC
J: TRBJ2-1
size: few
D: -
V: TRBV2

CDR3: CASRKVPNYGYTF
DNA: TGTGCCAGCAGAAAGGTCCCGAACTATGGCTACACCTTC
J: TRBJ1-2
size: -
D: -
V: TRBV6-6

CDR3: CASSQGRAGLGNEQFF
DNA: TGCGCCAGCAGCCAAGGAAGAGCGGGGCTAGGGAATGAGCAGTTCTTC
J: TRBJ2-1
size: -
D: TRBD2
V: TRBV4-3

CDR3: CASSQDRDIYTDTQYF
DNA: TGCGCCAGCAGCCAAGACCGGGACATTTACACAGATACGCAGTATTTT
J: TRBJ2-3
size: -
D: -
V: TRBV4-3

CDR3: CASSPGVGDTYGYTF
DNA: TGTGCCAGCAGCCCGGGAGTCGGGGACACCTATGGCTACACCTTC
J: TRBJ1-2
size: -
D: -
V: TRBV5-5

CDR3: CASSQGRGLGGANVLTF
DNA: TGTGCCAGCAGCCAGGGACGGGGCCTTGGTGGGGCCAACGTCCTGACTTTC
J: TRBJ2-6
size: -
D: -
V: TRBV3-1/TRBV3-2

CDR3: CASSLIGGGTGELFF
DNA: TGTGCCAGCAGTTTAATCGGGGGCGGGACCGGGGAGCTGTTTTTT
J: TRBJ2-2
size: -
D: -
V: TRBV7-2

CDR3: CASSPSRNTIYF
DNA: TGTGCCAGCAGTCCGTCCAGAAACACCATATATTTT
J: TRBJ1-3
size: -
D: -
V: TRBV12-3/TRBV12-4

CDR3: CASSYEDRGINGYTF
DNA: TGTGCCAGCAGTTACGAGGACAGGGGCATAAATGGCTACACCTTC
J: TRBJ1-2
size: -
D: TRBD1
V: TRBV6-5

CDR3: CASSLDRGSPTGELFF
DNA: TGCGCCAGCAGCCTGGACAGGGGCAGTCCCACCGGGGAGCTGTTTTTT
J: TRBJ2-2
size: few
D: TRBD1
V: TRBV5-1

CDR3: CASRGPVGNGYTF
DNA: TGTGCCAGCAGGGGGCCAGTAGGTAATGGCTACACCTTC
J: TRBJ1-2
size: -
D: -
V: TRBV6-5

CDR3: CASSTGWGARQPQHF
DNA: TGTGCCAGCAGCACGGGCTGGGGGGCGCGGCAGCCCCAGCATTTT
J: TRBJ1-5
size: -
D: -
V: TRBV5-8

CDR3: CASSSDREEDNSPLHF
DNA: TGTGCCAGCAGTAGCGACAGGGAAGAAGACAATTCACCCCTCCACTTT
J: TRBJ1-6
size: -
D: TRBD1
V: TRBV7-9

CDR3: CASSLVTSGLNTDTQYF
DNA: TGTGCCAGCAGCTTAGTAACTAGCGGCTTGAACACAGATACGCAGTATTTT
J: TRBJ2-3
size: -
D: TRBD2
V: TRBV7-2

CDR3: CASSPGEESYTF
DNA: TGCGCCAGCAGCCCAGGGGAGGAAAGCTACACCTTC
J: TRBJ1-2
size: -
D: -
V: TRBV5-1